What follows are 15 T cell receptor beta chains derived from one specimen sequenced in a study of Graves' ophthalmopathy and Graves' hyperthyroidism. Amplification from RNA transcripts yielded the TCR beta CDR3 regions. Second-round multiplex PCR came after first-round RT-PCR with HTBI primers. A single record per CDR3 protein comes from TCRdb applying MiXCR to the multiplex PCR reads. This sample has approximately 1.2 million distinct CDR3 sequences, with 35% to 40% found just once. Source material: peripheral blood or thyroid tissue (not recorded which). The receptors were gathered from an adult man with Graves' hyperthyroidism.

This clonotype was recorded a few times. The chain combines TRBV12-3 or TRBV12-4 with TRBJ2-7; 10 nucleotides align to TRBD1. V lost 6 bases, J lost 6 bases, and 11 bases stayed unmatched. The CDR3 loop spans 15 amino acids. This chain's CDR3 is CASRPGTGVSFEQYF. The CDR3 nucleotides read TGTGCCAGCAGACCCGGGACAGGGGTTTCTTTCGAGCAGTACTTC.

V and J are TRBV4-1 and TRBJ2-7, with TRBD2 identical over 7 bases. V lost 4 bases and J lost 7; bases outside the gene matches: 10. The CDR3 has 14 amino acids. The germline V gene has CDR1 MGHRA and CDR2 YSYEKL. The CDR3 nucleotides read TGCGCCAGCAGCCTCCGGGCGAGCGGGGATGAGCAGTACTTC. It translates to CASSLRASGDEQYF.

This clonotype was seen ten or more times. V usage is TRBV19 and J usage is TRBJ2-7, with D unclear. This CDR3 region has 12 residues. Looked up from germline, CDR1 is LNHDA and CDR2 is SQIVND (reference sequence). The V and J ends lost 7 bases and 3 bases respectively, with 10 bases between them. The CDR3, as DNA: TGTGCCAGTACCAGTCCCAACTACGAGCAGTACTTC. Protein: CASTSPNYEQYF.

This chain uses TRBV15 with TRBJ1-4; D uncertain. There are 14 residues in the CDR3. V was pared by 0 bases and J by 6 bases, with 8 bases between. The germline gives CDR1 LNHNV, CDR2 YYDKDF (reference sequence). For the CDR3, the DNA is TGTGCCACCAGCAGAGAGACCGCCGATGAAAAACTGTTTTTT. Protein product: CATSRETADEKLFF.

This clonotype came up a few times. The chain combines TRBV5-1 with TRBJ2-7; D call uncertain. Trimming cost V 3 bases and J 2 bases, with 15 bases left between them. The germline CDR1 and CDR2 sequences are SGHRS and YFSETQ. The CDR3 spans 15 residues. This CDR3 is CASSWIPTSTYEQYF. The CDR3 nucleotides are TGCGCCAGCAGCTGGATTCCAACGAGTACCTACGAGCAGTACTTC.

V usage is TRBV7-9 and J usage is TRBJ1-2; TRBD1 is a possible D gene (5 bases). Germline V CDR1 and CDR2: SEHNR, FQNEAQ (reference sequence). Trimming took off 5 bases at V and 2 bases at J, with 12 bases between the two ends. The CDR3 has 14 residues. As DNA, the CDR3 is TGTGCCAGCAGCCCGGAGGGACGGAACTATGGCTACACCTTC. Protein: CASSPEGRNYGYTF.

The chain has TRBV28 and TRBJ1-6; D call uncertain. Looked up from germline, CDR1 is MDHEN and CDR2 is SYDVKM. CDR3 length equals 14 residues. With 6 bases removed from V and 7 bases from J, the gap between germline ends came to 13 bases. The CDR3 DNA follows: TGTGCCAGCAGAATCGGGGATTTGAATTCACCCCTCCACTTT. Translated: CASRIGDLNSPLHF. Drawing the rest from reference TRBV28 and TRBJ1-6, the complete variable domain is DVKVTQSSRYLVKRTGEKVFLECVQDMDHENMFWYRQDPGLGLRLIYFSYDVKMKEKGDIPEGYSVSREKKERFSLILESASTNQTSMYLCASRIGDLNSPLHFGNGTRLTVT.

As for this clonotype: Just one base apart from a much larger clone, this may be a read error. In DNA form, the CDR3 reads TGTGCCGGCAGCCCCCTGACAGGGCAGGACACTGAAGCTTTCTTT. Residues: CAGSPLTGQDTEAFF. The chain recombines TRBV7-9 with TRBJ1-1; 7 bases align to TRBD1. Per germline, CDR1 SEHNR and CDR2 FQNEAQ (reference sequence). This CDR3 has 15 residues.

The sample holds many counts of this clonotype. The chain carries TRBV12-3 or TRBV12-4 and TRBJ1-5; no firm D call. V gave up 6 bases and J gave up 3 bases, with 15 bases separating them. The CDR3 consists of 15 residues. CDR3 region: CASSSPDRNNQPQHF. The CDR3 DNA is TGTGCCAGCAGCTCACCCGACCGAAACAATCAGCCCCAGCATTTT.

About this clonotype: A much larger clone differs by one base, so this may be a read error. This chain uses TRBV7-2 with TRBJ2-5; 7 bases are a match to TRBD2. The V gene's germline CDR1 is SGHTA and CDR2 FQGNSA. The CDR3 contains 15 residues. DNA of the CDR3: TGTGCCAGCAACTTAGGCGGGAGAGACCAAGAGACCCAGTACTTC. Translating gives CASNLGGRDQETQYF. Variable domain in full (rest from reference TRBV7-2 and TRBJ2-5): GAGVSQSPSNKVTEKGKDVELRCDPISGHTALYWYRQSLGQGLEFLIYFQGNSAPDKSGLPSDRFSAERTGGSVSTLTIQRTQQEDSAVYLCASNLGGRDQETQYFGPGTRLLVL.

This sequence joins TRBV29-1 and TRBJ1-4, with D possibly being TRBD1 (6 bases). Trimming left V 4 bases short and J 4 bases short, with 19 bases between. Germline CDR1 SQVTM, CDR2 ANQGSEA. This CDR3 comprises 16 residues. CDR3 protein: CSVGSTGSKLNEKLFF. The CDR3 DNA is TGCAGCGTTGGATCGACAGGTTCAAAACTTAATGAAAAACTGTTTTTT. Combining the CDR3 with reference TRBV29-1 and TRBJ1-4 gives the whole variable domain SAVISQKPSRDICQRGTSLTIQCQVDSQVTMMFWYRQQPGQSLTLIATANQGSEATYESGFVIDKFPISRPNLTFSTLTVSNMSPEDSSIYLCSVGSTGSKLNEKLFFGSGTQLSVL.

The chain carries TRBV7-6 and TRBJ2-7; 8 positions match TRBD2. The V gene's germline CDR1 is SGHVS and CDR2 FNYEAQ. Losses at the gene ends were 2 bases for V and 0 bases for J; bases not matched to a gene: 9. There are 17 residues in the CDR3. CDR3 in amino acids: CASSLLREGPSSYEQYF. The CDR3 DNA reads TGTGCCAGCAGCTTACTTCGGGAGGGCCCCAGCTCCTACGAGCAGTACTTC.

This clonotype occurred many times. This chain connects TRBV4-3 to TRBJ1-2, with D unclear. CDR3 length: 14 residues. Germline CDR1 LGHNA, CDR2 YSLEER. V shed 1 base and J shed 2 bases, with 8 bases lying between them. The CDR3 DNA reads TGCGCCAGCAGCCAAGCGGGCTCCAACTATGGCTACACCTTC. It yields the protein CASSQAGSNYGYTF.

This clonotype was seen many times. The chain recombines TRBV5-1 with TRBJ2-6, with 8 bases fitting TRBD1. Trimming took 4 bases from V and 5 from J; bases not matched to a gene: 5. The CDR3 sequence is 15 residues long. Germline assignment: CDR1 SGHRS and CDR2 YFSETQ. The CDR3 is CASSATGERANVLTF. The CDR3 nucleotides read TGCGCCAGCAGCGCGACAGGGGAGAGGGCCAACGTCCTGACTTTC.

This clonotype was seen only a few times. The V call is TRBV9, the J call TRBJ1-1, with no clear D. V lost 0 bases to trimming and J lost 8 bases, with 17 bases between them. This CDR3 region has 15 residues. Germline CDR1 SGDLS, CDR2 YYNGEE. Here the CDR3 DNA reads TGTGCCAGCAGCGTAGGTACATTTTTGGGCAGCGAAGCTTTCTTT. Translation gives CASSVGTFLGSEAFF. The full variable domain, rest sourced from reference TRBV9 and TRBJ1-1, is DSGVTQTPKHLITATGQRVTLRCSPRSGDLSVYWYQQSLDQGLQFLIQYYNGEERAKGNILERFSAQQFPDLHSELNLSSLELGDSALYFCASSVGTFLGSEAFFGQGTRLTVV.